This is a list of T cell receptor beta chains from one sample in a study of shared clonotypes between healthy human individuals. Sequenced by immunoSEQ multiplex PCR; TCRdb stores in-frame clones only, minus some. The sample lists roughly 1 million clones; around 74% were seen once. Material for sequencing was memory CD4+ T cells sorted from blood. Source of these receptors: a man aged 18 to 29 in good health. Each CDR3 is given with its conserved first and last residue. The D gene is left open where the match is weak. The size entry is marked missing in some rows and otherwise reads once, few, many or a size class.

>.|TRBV2|TRBJ1-5|TRBD1|14
TGTGCCAGCAAGGACAGGTATAGCAATCAGCCCCAGCATTTT
CASKDRYSNQPQHF
>.|TRBV5-1|TRBJ2-4|TRBD2|17
TGCGCCAGCAGCGGAGGGAGCGGGGGCCTAGCCAAAAACATTCAGTACTTC
CASSGGSGGLAKNIQYF
>.|TRBV2|TRBJ1-1|.|15
TGTGCCAGCAGTGAAGCCCCGGGAGGGAACACTGAAGCTTTCTTT
CASSEAPGGNTEAFF
>.|TRBV2|TRBJ2-2|.|17
TGTGCCAGCAGCCTCGAACCACAGGGGAGGTCCACCGGGGAGCTGTTTTTT
CASSLEPQGRSTGELFF
>few|TRBV5-1|TRBJ2-1|TRBD2|15
TGCGCCAGCAGCCCACTAGCGGGGAACTACAATGAGCAGTTCTTC
CASSPLAGNYNEQFF
>many|TRBV18|TRBJ1-4|TRBD1|17
TGTGCCAGCTCACCGACCGGGACAGGGACGACTAATGAAAAACTGTTTTTT
CASSPTGTGTTNEKLFF
>.|TRBV6-1|TRBJ2-3|TRBD2|15
TGTGCCAGCAGTCCCCTGGGGGGGTCAGCAGATACGCAGTATTTT
CASSPLGGSADTQYF
>.|TRBV11-2|TRBJ2-7|TRBD2|16
TGTGCCAGCAGCTTAGATACTAGCGGGGGTTTCTACGAGCAGTACTTC
CASSLDTSGGFYEQYF
>few|TRBV5-8|TRBJ2-3|.|18
TGTGCCAGCAGCTGGGGCCGGGACCCACGTGCGGTTACAGATACGCAGTATTTT
CASSWGRDPRAVTDTQYF
>.|TRBV10-1|TRBJ2-2|.|14
TGCGCCAGCAGAGCGGAGACCGAGACCGGGGAGCTGTTTTTT
CASRAETETGELFF
>.|TRBV5-3|TRBJ2-1|.|13
TGTGCCAGATGGGCGGATTCCTACAATGAGCAGTTCTTC
CARWADSYNEQFF
>few|TRBV11-2|TRBJ2-1|.|14
TGTGCCAGCAGCTTTACGGGGTCCTACAATGAGCAGTTCTTC
CASSFTGSYNEQFF
>.|TRBV25-1|TRBJ1-4|.|15
TGTGCCAGCAGTGAATCAGGGCCGACGACGGGAAAACTGTTTTTT
CASSESGPTTGKLFF
>.|TRBV2|TRBJ2-5|TRBD2|14
TGTGCCAGTGATAGCGGGAGGGCCTCGGAGACCCAGTACTTC
CASDSGRASETQYF
>few|TRBV9|TRBJ2-3|.|14
TGTGCCAGCAGCGTAAGGGAGTTGGGAGATACGCAGTATTTT
CASSVRELGDTQYF
>.|TRBV7-3|TRBJ2-1|TRBD2|15
TGTGCCAGCAGTCAAAGACTAGCGGGGAAAGATGAGCAGTTCTTC
CASSQRLAGKDEQFF
>.|TRBV5-5|TRBJ1-2|.|15
TGTGCCAGCAGCTCCCGCATGGAAACTAACTATGGCTACACCTTC
CASSSRMETNYGYTF
>once|TRBV18|TRBJ2-5|.|14
TGTGCCAGCTCACCCAGCGCCGGCCAAGAGACCCAGTACTTC
CASSPSAGQETQYF
>.|TRBV6-6|TRBJ2-3|.|13
TGTGCCAGCAGCCTGGACAGCACAGATACGCAGTATTTT
CASSLDSTDTQYF
>.|TRBV2|TRBJ2-1|.|15
TGTGCCAGCAGTGAATTGCCCAGTGGGTACAATGAGCAGTTCTTC
CASSELPSGYNEQFF
>.|TRBV9|TRBJ2-5|.|15
TGTGCCAGCAGCGTAGATAGCGGACGGGGAGAGACCCAGTACTTC
CASSVDSGRGETQYF
>.|TRBV4-3|TRBJ1-4|.|13
TGCGCCAGCAGCCAAGAACCCCGATACGGGCTGTTTTTT
CASSQEPRYGLFF
>.|TRBV7-2|TRBJ2-7|.|14
TGTGCCAGCAGCCCCAGGGCAGGGCTGGGCGAGCAGTACTTC
CASSPRAGLGEQYF
>once|TRBV18|TRBJ1-3|.|14
TGTGCCAGCTCACCACTGTCCTCTGGAAACACCATATATTTT
CASSPLSSGNTIYF
>.|TRBV5-6|TRBJ2-7|.|15
TGTGCCAGCAGCTTGCTGGGAACGGTATCCTACGAGCAGTACTTC
CASSLLGTVSYEQYF
>.|TRBV6-1|TRBJ1-3|.|15
TGTGCCAGCAGATACGACGGGATCTCTGGAAACACCATATATTTT
CASRYDGISGNTIYF
>.|TRBV2|TRBJ2-7|TRBD1|17
TGTGCCAGCAGTGGGTCCCTACAGGGGGCTCTTTCCTACGAGCAGTACTTC
CASSGSLQGALSYEQYF
>few|TRBV28|TRBJ1-1|.|12
TGTGCCAGCAGAACAAGTGGCACTGAAGCTTTCTTT
CASRTSGTEAFF
>once|TRBV11-2|TRBJ1-1|.|14
TGTGCCAGCAGCTTATTTGGGGGCTCTACTGAAGCTTTCTTT
CASSLFGGSTEAFF
>.|TRBV11-2|TRBJ1-2|.|13
TGTGCCAGCAGCTTAGATCTGCAGGGTGGCTACACCTTC
CASSLDLQGGYTF
>.|TRBV6-1|TRBJ1-1|.|14
TGTGCCAGCAGTGACCAGGGCTGGGACACTGAAGCTTTCTTT
CASSDQGWDTEAFF
>.|TRBV5-1|TRBJ2-5|.|13
TGCGCCAGTAGACAGGGAAGCGGGGAGACCCAGTACTTC
CASRQGSGETQYF
>.|TRBV10-3|TRBJ2-7|TRBD2|19
TGTGCCATCAGTGGTATGACCGGGACTAGCGGGGCTCCGTCCTACGAGCAGTACTTC
CAISGMTGTSGAPSYEQYF
>.|TRBV7-2|TRBJ2-7|TRBD2|15
TGTGCCAGCAGCTACCGACTAGCGGGAGATGACGAGCAGTACTTC
CASSYRLAGDDEQYF
>.|TRBV7-6|TRBJ1-2|.|15
TGTGCCAGCAGCTTAATACCGTCTTCTAACTATGGCTACACCTTC
CASSLIPSSNYGYTF
>.|TRBV2|TRBJ1-3|.|14
TGTGCCAGCAGCCTCTGGGGCTCTGGAAACACCATATATTTT
CASSLWGSGNTIYF
>few|TRBV5-1|TRBJ2-3|.|14
TGCGCCAGCAGCTTGGGGGACAGCACAGATACGCAGTATTTT
CASSLGDSTDTQYF
>.|TRBV28|TRBJ1-2|TRBD1|15
TGTGCCAGCACCCCAGGGGGCAGGGGTAACTATGGCTACACCTTC
CASTPGGRGNYGYTF
>few|TRBV5-1|TRBJ1-4|.|16
TGCGCCAGCAGCTCCAATCTGGGAGTACAAAATGAAAAACTGTTTTTT
CASSSNLGVQNEKLFF
>.|TRBV2|TRBJ2-5|.|15
TGTGCCAGCAGCGCGAACCGAGGATACCAAGAGACCCAGTACTTC
CASSANRGYQETQYF
>few|TRBV11-2|TRBJ2-1|TRBD2|16
TGTGCCAGCAGCTCTCTTAAGCGGGGGACTTACAATGAGCAGTTCTTC
CASSSLKRGTYNEQFF